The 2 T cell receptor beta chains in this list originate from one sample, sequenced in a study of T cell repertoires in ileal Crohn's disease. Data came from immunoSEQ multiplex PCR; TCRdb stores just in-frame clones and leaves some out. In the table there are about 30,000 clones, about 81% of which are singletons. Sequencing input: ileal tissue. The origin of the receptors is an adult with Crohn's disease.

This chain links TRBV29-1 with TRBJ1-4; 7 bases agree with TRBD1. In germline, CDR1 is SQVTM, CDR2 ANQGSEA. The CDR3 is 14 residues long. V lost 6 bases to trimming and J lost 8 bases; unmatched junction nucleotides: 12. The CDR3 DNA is TGCAGCGTCCAGACAGGGTACCGTGTAGAAAAACTGTTTTTT. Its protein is CSVQTGYRVEKLFF. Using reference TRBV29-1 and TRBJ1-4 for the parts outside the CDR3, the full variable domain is SAVISQKPSRDICQRGTSLTIQCQVDSQVTMMFWYRQQPGQSLTLIATANQGSEATYESGFVIDKFPISRPNLTFSTLTVSNMSPEDSSIYLCSVQTGYRVEKLFFGSGTQLSVL.

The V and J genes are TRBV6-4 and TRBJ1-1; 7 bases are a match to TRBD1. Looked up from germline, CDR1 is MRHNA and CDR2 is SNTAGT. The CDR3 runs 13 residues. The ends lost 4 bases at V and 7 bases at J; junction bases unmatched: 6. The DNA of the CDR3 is TGTGCCAGCAGTGCCCCTGGGACAGATGAAGCTTTCTTT. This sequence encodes CASSAPGTDEAFF.